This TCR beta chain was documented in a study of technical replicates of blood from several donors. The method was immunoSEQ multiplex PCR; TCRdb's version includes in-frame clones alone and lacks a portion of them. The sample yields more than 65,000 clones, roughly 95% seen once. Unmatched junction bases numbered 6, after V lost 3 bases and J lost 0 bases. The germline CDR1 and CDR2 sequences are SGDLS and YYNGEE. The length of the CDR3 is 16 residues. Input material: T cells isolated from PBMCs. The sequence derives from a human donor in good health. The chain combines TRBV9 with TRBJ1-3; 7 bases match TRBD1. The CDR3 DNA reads TGTGCCAGCAGCGAGGGGAAGGGGGCCTCTGGAAACACCATATATTTT. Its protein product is CASSEGKGASGNTIYF.